The 14 T cell receptor beta chains reported below all come from one sample, sequenced in a study of cytotoxic CD8 clonotypes in ibrutinib-treated CLL. This table comes from immunoSEQ multiplex PCR, and its TCRdb copy is limited to in-frame clones, with some not included. Of 150,000 to 200,000 clones listed, about 88% are singletons. This specimen was PBMCs, taken at disease progression, from a patient treated with ibrutinib. These receptors all come from a human donor with chronic lymphocytic leukemia.

The gene calls are TRBV28 and TRBJ2-7, with D perhaps given as TRBD1 or TRBD2 (5 bases each). CDR1 and CDR2 from the germline V gene are MDHEN and SYDVKM. This CDR3 is 16 amino acids long. Between the trimmed V and J ends, which lost 5 bases and 2 bases, there was a span of 19 bases. The CDR3 coding sequence is TGTGCCAGCAGTCTACAGCGAGGGGCCGGCCCCTACGAGCAGTACTTC. Protein: CASSLQRGAGPYEQYF.

The chain couples TRBV6-5 to TRBJ1-1; the D is unclear. V dropped 0 bases and J dropped 4 bases, with 6 bases sitting between them. Per germline, CDR1 MNHEY and CDR2 SVGAGI. The CDR3 is made up of 13 amino acids. CDR3 sequence (DNA): TGTGCCAGCAGTTACTCAGGGATCACTGAAGCTTTCTTT. It is translated as CASSYSGITEAFF.

The V call is TRBV7-3, the J call TRBJ2-7; 8 bases agree with TRBD1. V was pared by 5 bases and J by 7 bases, with 13 bases of the junction left unmatched. Germline assignment: CDR1 SGHTA and CDR2 FQGTGA. The CDR3 has 15 residues. The CDR3 DNA reads as TGTGCCAGCAGCCTCGGACAGGGTAATCGCGGAGAGCAGTACTTC. Translation: CASSLGQGNRGEQYF.

The V and J genes are TRBV29-1 and TRBJ2-3, with D possibly matching TRBD2 (6 bases). This CDR3 has 13 amino acids. CDR1 is SQVTM and CDR2 is ANQGSEA in the germline V gene. V lost 4 bases and J lost 0, with 8 bases in between. CDR3 sequence: CSVVGGSTDTQYF. Here the CDR3 DNA reads TGCAGCGTTGTTGGGGGGAGCACAGATACGCAGTATTTT.

The chain uses TRBV11-3 and TRBJ1-3; D is uncertain. Looked up from germline, CDR1 is SGHNT and CDR2 is YENEEA. V was clipped by 1 base and J by 3 bases, with 7 bases between them. The CDR3 contains 14 residues. This CDR3 reads CASSLGLSGNTIYF. In DNA form, the CDR3 reads TGTGCCAGCAGCTTAGGACTGAGTGGAAACACCATATATTTT.

This clone has a handful of counts. The chain recombines TRBV27 with TRBJ1-5, with TRBD1 matching over 8 bases. J lost 7 bases, V lost 6 bases, and 5 bases had no gene match. The CDR3 totals 13 residues. Per the germline V gene, CDR1 is MNHEY and CDR2 is SMNVEV (reference sequence). This chain's CDR3 is CASSQGAQQPQHF. The CDR3 region has the DNA TGTGCCAGCAGCCAGGGGGCTCAACAGCCCCAGCATTTT.

The chain recombines TRBV28 with TRBJ1-5, with D uncertain. Between the trimmed V and J ends, which lost 2 bases and 6 bases, there was a span of 11 bases. CDR1 and CDR2 from the germline V gene are MDHEN and SYDVKM. The CDR3 consists of 14 residues. The CDR3 loop is CASSLRVLGQPQHF. As DNA, the CDR3 is TGTGCCAGCAGTTTAAGGGTTTTGGGTCAGCCCCAGCATTTT. The full variable domain, with the rest looked up from reference TRBV28 and TRBJ1-5, is DVKVTQSSRYLVKRTGEKVFLECVQDMDHENMFWYRQDPGLGLRLIYFSYDVKMKEKGDIPEGYSVSREKKERFSLILESASTNQTSMYLCASSLRVLGQPQHFGDGTRLSIL.

The V call is TRBV2, the J call TRBJ2-7; D is tentatively TRBD1 or TRBD2 (6 bases each). Germline V CDR1 and CDR2: SNHLY, FYNNEI. V shed 4 bases and J shed 2 bases, with 18 bases lying between them. This CDR3 is built from 16 residues. The CDR3, as DNA: TGTGCCAGCAGTGGGGGGGCCCGTCTTATGACCTACGAGCAGTACTTC. Amino acids: CASSGGARLMTYEQYF.

The V call is TRBV4-3, the J call TRBJ2-7, with D unresolved. Deletions cut 1 base from V and 0 bases from J, with 10 bases between. Per the germline V gene, CDR1 is LGHNA and CDR2 is YSLEER. CDR3 size: 15 residues. The CDR3 DNA reads as TGCGCCAGCAGCCAAGCGAAGGTGAGCTCCTACGAGCAGTACTTC. Translating gives CASSQAKVSSYEQYF.

This sequence joins TRBV27 and TRBJ2-7; D could derive from TRBD1 or TRBD2 (5 bases each). This CDR3 region has 13 residues. V lost 0 bases to trimming and J lost 3 bases, with 6 bases between them. Germline V gives CDR1 MNHEY, CDR2 SMNVEV (reference sequence). This CDR3 is CASSLSRGYEQYF. As DNA, the CDR3 is TGTGCCAGCAGTTTATCGAGGGGCTACGAGCAGTACTTC.

The DNA for the CDR3 is TGTGCCAGCAGCCCGGACAGGCTGAACACCGGGGAGCTGTTTTTT. Amino acids: CASSPDRLNTGELFF. The genes are TRBV7-7 and TRBJ2-2, with 7 nucleotides matching TRBD1. The CDR3 consists of 15 residues. The V gene end was trimmed by 5 bases and the J gene end by 1 base; junction bases not matched to a gene: 4. Germline V gene data show CDR1 as SSHAT and CDR2 as FNYEAQ (reference sequence).

The CDR3 DNA reads as TGCGCCAGCAGCTTGGTTGGGACAGACTATGGCTACACCTTC. It encodes CASSLVGTDYGYTF. The V and J genes are TRBV5-1 and TRBJ1-2; 7 bases match TRBD1. This CDR3 has 14 amino acids. Germline trimming cut 0 bases from V and 3 bases from J; bases unmatched to any gene: 2. Germline CDR1 is SGHRS and CDR2 is YFSETQ.

This clone was counted once. V is TRBV9 and J is TRBJ2-7; D is possibly TRBD1 (6 bases). Germline CDR1 SGDLS, CDR2 YYNGEE. This CDR3 spans 16 amino acids. The V gene lost 3 bases and the J gene lost 2 bases, with 18 bases spanning the gap. Here the CDR3 reads CASSGYRDMSPYEQYF. Written as DNA, the CDR3 is TGTGCCAGCAGCGGTTACCGGGACATGAGCCCCTACGAGCAGTACTTC.

This chain uses TRBV29-1 with TRBJ1-2; D perhaps matches TRBD1 (5 bases). The CDR3 sequence is 13 residues long. V lost 6 bases to trimming and J lost 2 bases, with 13 bases between them. Germline V gene lookup returns CDR1 SQVTM and CDR2 ANQGSEA. CDR3 nucleotide sequence: TGCAGCGTGGGGCCGGGGGACAACTATGGCTACACCTTC. Translated, it gives CSVGPGDNYGYTF.